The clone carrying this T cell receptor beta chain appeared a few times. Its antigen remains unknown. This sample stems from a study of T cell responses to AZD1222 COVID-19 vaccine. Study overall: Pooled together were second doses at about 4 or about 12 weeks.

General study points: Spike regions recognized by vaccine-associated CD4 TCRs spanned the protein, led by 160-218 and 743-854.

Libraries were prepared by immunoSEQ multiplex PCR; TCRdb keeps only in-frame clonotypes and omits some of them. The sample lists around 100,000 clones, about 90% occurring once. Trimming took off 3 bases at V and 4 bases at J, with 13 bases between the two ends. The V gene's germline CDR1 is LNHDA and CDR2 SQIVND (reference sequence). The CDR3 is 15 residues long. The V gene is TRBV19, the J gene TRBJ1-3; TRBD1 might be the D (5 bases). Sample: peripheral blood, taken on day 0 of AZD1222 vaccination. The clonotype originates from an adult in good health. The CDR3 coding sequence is TGTGCCAGTAGTATGCCCGGGACCCTCGGAAACACCATATATTTT. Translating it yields CASSMPGTLGNTIYF.